This TCR beta chain was documented in a study of early T cells in non-severe SARS-CoV-2 infection. TCRdb itself ran the 5' RACE reads through MiXCR, one entry per CDR3 protein. Of around 50,000 distinct CDR3 sequences listed, approximately 6% were seen once; the top ten hold 3.5% to 4%. V was pared by 0 bases and J by 3 bases, with 5 bases between. The germline CDR1 and CDR2 sequences are SGHRS and YFSETQ. This CDR3 has 13 residues. This clonotype was detected many times. The receptor comes from an adult who was a healthcare worker with PCR-confirmed SARS-CoV-2 infection or an uninfected control (not recorded which). This rearrangement joins TRBV5-1 to TRBJ2-3; TRBD1 is a possible D gene (5 bases). The sample consisted of whole blood. The CDR3 region is CASSLGQTDTQYF. CDR3 bases: TGCGCCAGCAGCTTGGGACAGACAGATACGCAGTATTTT.